This T cell receptor (beta chain) was retrieved from a study of T cell responses to AZD1222 COVID-19 vaccine. As for this clone: Antigen: not known.

General study results and limits: Baseline serostatus was positive in only a handful of AZD1222 recipients. Donors were largely white British and mainly female; clonal diversity was possibly underestimated. The study found vaccine-associated CD4 TCRs spanning spike, dominant at 160-218 and 743-854. Reportedly, nearly half the spike-specific TCRs target unmutated variant regions.

There are 13 residues in the CDR3. Deletions cut 5 bases from V and 0 bases from J, with 7 bases between. Clones were sequenced by immunoSEQ multiplex PCR, and TCRdb holds only the in-frame ones, with some missing. The sample contains 130,000 or so clones, more than 85% of which appear only once. This chain links TRBV12-3 or TRBV12-4 with TRBJ1-1; D is unclear. The receptor was isolated from an adult in good health. The source material was peripheral blood, sampled on day 0 of MenACWY control vaccination. CDR3 nucleotides: TGTGCCAGCAGTCAAGATTTGAACACTGAAGCTTTCTTT. It translates to CASSQDLNTEAFF.